This is a list of T cell receptor beta chains from one sample in a study of blood T cell repertoires in COVID-19. Clones were sequenced by immunoSEQ multiplex PCR, and TCRdb holds only the in-frame ones, with some missing. The repertoire holds around 300,000 clones, 87% seen once, with roughly 2.1% in the top ten. Specimen: peripheral blood. Every receptor here comes from a man aged 18 to 30 with active or convalescent COVID-19. Each CDR3 is given with its conserved first and last residue. Fields, in order: J gene, CDR3 length, D gene, clone size, V gene, CDR3 protein, CDR3 DNA. The D gene is left open where the match is weak. Clone size is stated in some rows and not others, as once, few, many or a class when expanded.

J: TRBJ2-4
length: 17
D: TRBD2
size: -
V: TRBV7-9
CDR3: CASSTRTSGRAGNIQYF
DNA: TGTGCCAGCAGCACCCGGACTAGCGGGAGGGCCGGAAACATTCAGTACTTC

J: TRBJ2-5
length: 13
D: -
size: -
V: TRBV29-1
CDR3: CSGTSPTGETQYF
DNA: TGCAGCGGCACAAGCCCTACGGGAGAGACCCAGTACTTC

J: TRBJ2-5
length: 14
D: -
size: -
V: TRBV5-1
CDR3: CASSTQGFQETQYF
DNA: TGCGCCAGCAGCACGCAGGGGTTTCAAGAGACCCAGTACTTC

J: TRBJ2-3
length: 15
D: TRBD2
size: -
V: TRBV7-8
CDR3: CASTLWLAATDTQYF
DNA: TGTGCCAGCACGCTGTGGCTAGCGGCGACAGATACGCAGTATTTT

J: TRBJ2-1
length: 14
D: -
size: -
V: TRBV9
CDR3: CASSVGGRPNEQFF
DNA: TGTGCCAGCAGCGTAGGCGGTAGACCCAATGAGCAGTTCTTC

J: TRBJ1-5
length: 13
D: -
size: -
V: TRBV27
CDR3: CASSSTGYQPQHF
DNA: TGTGCCAGCAGTTCTACAGGGTACCAGCCCCAGCATTTT

J: TRBJ2-5
length: 15
D: TRBD1
size: -
V: TRBV6-5
CDR3: CASSSPVDREETQYF
DNA: TGTGCCAGCAGTTCCCCCGTAGACAGGGAAGAGACCCAGTACTTC

J: TRBJ2-7
length: 15
D: TRBD1
size: -
V: TRBV7-9
CDR3: CASSSGQGAAYEQYF
DNA: TGTGCCAGCAGCTCCGGACAGGGGGCGGCCTACGAGCAGTACTTC

J: TRBJ1-3
length: 16
D: TRBD1
size: -
V: TRBV6-5
CDR3: CASSYSGQNSGNTIYF
DNA: TGTGCCAGCAGTTACTCGGGACAGAACTCTGGAAACACCATATATTTT

J: TRBJ2-1
length: 15
D: -
size: -
V: TRBV24-1
CDR3: CATSDPGLGGNEQFF
DNA: TGTGCCACCAGTGACCCCGGTTTAGGCGGGAATGAGCAGTTCTTC

J: TRBJ2-3
length: 15
D: -
size: -
V: TRBV11-2
CDR3: CASSHRDTRTDTQYF
DNA: TGTGCCAGCAGCCACCGGGACACCCGCACAGATACGCAGTATTTT

J: TRBJ2-1
length: 12
D: -
size: -
V: TRBV12-3/TRBV12-4
CDR3: CASSLDIREQFF
DNA: TGTGCCAGCAGTTTGGACATTCGTGAGCAGTTCTTC

J: TRBJ2-1
length: 14
D: TRBD2
size: once
V: TRBV4-1
CDR3: CASSHGREEAEQFF
DNA: TGCGCCAGCAGCCACGGGCGGGAGGAAGCTGAGCAGTTCTTC

J: TRBJ2-5
length: 13
D: -
size: once
V: TRBV15
CDR3: CATRDGGRETQYF
DNA: TGTGCCACCCGCGATGGGGGGAGAGAGACCCAGTACTTC